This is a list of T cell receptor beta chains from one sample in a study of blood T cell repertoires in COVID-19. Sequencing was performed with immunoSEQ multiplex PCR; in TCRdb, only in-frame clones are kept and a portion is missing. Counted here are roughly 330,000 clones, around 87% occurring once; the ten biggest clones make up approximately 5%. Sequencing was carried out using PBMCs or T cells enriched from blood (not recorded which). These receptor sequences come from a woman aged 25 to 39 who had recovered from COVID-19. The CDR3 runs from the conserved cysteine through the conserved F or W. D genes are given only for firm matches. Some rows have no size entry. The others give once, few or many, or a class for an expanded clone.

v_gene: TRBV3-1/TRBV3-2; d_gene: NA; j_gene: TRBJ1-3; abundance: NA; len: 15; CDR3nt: TGTGCCAGCAGCCAAGGGTCAGGGTCTGGAAACACCATATATTTT; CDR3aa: CASSQGSGSGNTIYF
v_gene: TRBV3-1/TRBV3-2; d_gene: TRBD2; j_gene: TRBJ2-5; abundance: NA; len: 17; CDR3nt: TGTGCCAGCAGCCAAATGAACGCGGGGGGTACCCAAGAGACCCAGTACTTC; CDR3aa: CASSQMNAGGTQETQYF
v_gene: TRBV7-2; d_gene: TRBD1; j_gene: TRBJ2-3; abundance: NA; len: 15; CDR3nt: TGTGCCAGCAGCTCCCGGACAGGGGGCACAGATACGCAGTATTTT; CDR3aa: CASSSRTGGTDTQYF
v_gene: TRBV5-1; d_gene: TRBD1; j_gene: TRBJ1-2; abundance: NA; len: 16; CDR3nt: TGCGCCAGCAGCGGAGGGACAGGGGGCCGCCTCTATGGCTACACCTTC; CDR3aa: CASSGGTGGRLYGYTF
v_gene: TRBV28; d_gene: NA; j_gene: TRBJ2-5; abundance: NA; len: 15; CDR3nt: TGTGCCAGCAGCCAATGGGGAACAGGGAAAGAGACCCAGTACTTC; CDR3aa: CASSQWGTGKETQYF
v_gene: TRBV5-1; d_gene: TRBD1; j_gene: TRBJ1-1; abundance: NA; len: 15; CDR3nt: TGCGCCAGCAGCTTGGATGGGACAGGCGAGACTGAAGCTTTCTTT; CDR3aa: CASSLDGTGETEAFF
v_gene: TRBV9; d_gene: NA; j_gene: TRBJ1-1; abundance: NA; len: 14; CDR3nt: TGTGCCAGCAGCCCCTTCGGACAGAACACTGAAGCTTTCTTT; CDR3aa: CASSPFGQNTEAFF
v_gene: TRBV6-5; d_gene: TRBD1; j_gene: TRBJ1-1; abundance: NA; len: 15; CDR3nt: TGTGCCAGGCCAGACCGGGACAGGGGGAACACTGAAGCTTTCTTT; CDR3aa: CARPDRDRGNTEAFF
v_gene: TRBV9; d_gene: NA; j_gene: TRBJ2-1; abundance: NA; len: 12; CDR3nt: TGTGCCAGCAGCCATAGGGAGCATGAGCAGTTCTTC; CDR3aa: CASSHREHEQFF
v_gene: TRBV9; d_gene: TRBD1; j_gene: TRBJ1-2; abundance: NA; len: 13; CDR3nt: TGTGCCAGCAGCCAGGGGGCGGACTATGGCTACACCTTC; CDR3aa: CASSQGADYGYTF
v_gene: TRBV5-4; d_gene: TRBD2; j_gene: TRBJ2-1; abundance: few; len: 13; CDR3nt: TGTGCCAGCAGACCCCCGGGGGGCAATGAGCAGTTCTTC; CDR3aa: CASRPPGGNEQFF
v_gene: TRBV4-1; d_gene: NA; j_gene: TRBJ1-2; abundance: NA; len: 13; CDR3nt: TGCGCCAGCAGCAACCGACAGGACCTCCCCACATCCTTC; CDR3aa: CASSNRQDLPTSF
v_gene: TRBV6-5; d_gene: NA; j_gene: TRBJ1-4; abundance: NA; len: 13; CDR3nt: TGTGCCAGCAGTTACTCGGCGGGTGAAAAACTGTTTTTT; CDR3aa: CASSYSAGEKLFF
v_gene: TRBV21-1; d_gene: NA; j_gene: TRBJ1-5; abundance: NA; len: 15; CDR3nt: TGTGCCAGCAGCAAAACGGCAGGGAAGAGCCAGCCCCAGCATTTT; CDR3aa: CASSKTAGKSQPQHF
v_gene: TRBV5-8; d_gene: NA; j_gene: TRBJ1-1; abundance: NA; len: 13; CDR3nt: TGTGCCAGCAGCTTGAGGCAGGACTATGAAGCTTTCTTT; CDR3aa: CASSLRQDYEAFF
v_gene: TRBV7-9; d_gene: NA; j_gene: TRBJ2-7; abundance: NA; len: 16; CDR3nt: TGTGCCAGCAGCTTAGCGGCGGGGACCAAGGCCTACGAGCAGTACTTC; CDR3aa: CASSLAAGTKAYEQYF
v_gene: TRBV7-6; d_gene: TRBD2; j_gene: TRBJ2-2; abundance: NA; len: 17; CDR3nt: TGTGCCAGCAGCCCGGGACTAGCGGGGGGGCCCACCGGGGAGCTGTTTTTT; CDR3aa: CASSPGLAGGPTGELFF
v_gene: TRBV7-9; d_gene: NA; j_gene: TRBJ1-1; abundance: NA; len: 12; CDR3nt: TGTGCCCCCTCCAGGGCTAACACTGAAGCTTTCTTT; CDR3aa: CAPSRANTEAFF
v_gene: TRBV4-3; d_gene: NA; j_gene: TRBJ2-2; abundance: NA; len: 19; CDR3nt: TGCGCCAGCAGCCAAGAGTTGCCCTTGGCCAGGGTCAACACCGGGGAGCTGTTTTTT; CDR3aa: CASSQELPLARVNTGELFF
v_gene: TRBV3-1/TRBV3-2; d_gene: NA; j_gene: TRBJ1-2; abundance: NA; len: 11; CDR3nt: TGTGCCAGCAGCCCCGGACTGGGCTACACCTTC; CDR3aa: CASSPGLGYTF
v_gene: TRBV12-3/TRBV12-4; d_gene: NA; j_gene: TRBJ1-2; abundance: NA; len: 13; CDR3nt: TGTGCCAGCAGCCGACCGGGGGTCTATGGCTACACCTTC; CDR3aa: CASSRPGVYGYTF
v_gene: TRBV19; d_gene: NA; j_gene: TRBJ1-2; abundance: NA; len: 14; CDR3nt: TGTGCCAGTAGTATCGGGCAGGGTAGGGATGGCTACACCTTC; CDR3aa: CASSIGQGRDGYTF
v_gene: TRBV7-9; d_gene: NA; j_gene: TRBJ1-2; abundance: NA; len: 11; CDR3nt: TGTGCCAGCAGCTTAGGTGCGGCCATTGAATTC; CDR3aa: CASSLGAAIEF
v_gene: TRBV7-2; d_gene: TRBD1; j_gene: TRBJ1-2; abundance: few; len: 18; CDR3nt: TGTGCCAGCAGCCTCACCCCGCAGGGAGTGGGACAGGGTTATGGCTACACCTTC; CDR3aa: CASSLTPQGVGQGYGYTF
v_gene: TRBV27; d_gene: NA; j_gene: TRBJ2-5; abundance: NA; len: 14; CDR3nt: TGTGCCAGCAGTTTAAACAGGGCCGGGGAGACCCAGTACTTC; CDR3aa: CASSLNRAGETQYF
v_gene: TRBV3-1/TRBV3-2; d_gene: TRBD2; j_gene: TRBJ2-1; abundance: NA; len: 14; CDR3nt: TGTGCCAGCAGCCAACGGGGGGGCTACAATGAGCAGTTCTTC; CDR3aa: CASSQRGGYNEQFF
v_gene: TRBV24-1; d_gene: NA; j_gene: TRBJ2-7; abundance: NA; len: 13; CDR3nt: TGTGCCACCAGTGCCTGGGAGGGGGGCGAGCAGTACTTC; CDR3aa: CATSAWEGGEQYF
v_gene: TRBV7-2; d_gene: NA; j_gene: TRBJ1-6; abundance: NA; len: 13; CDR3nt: TGTGCCAGCAGCTTCGACAGCACTTCACCCCTCCACTTT; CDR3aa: CASSFDSTSPLHF
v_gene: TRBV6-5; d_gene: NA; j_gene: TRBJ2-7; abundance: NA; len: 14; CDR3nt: TGTGCCAGCAGACCTGATTTTAGCTCCTACGAGCAGTACTTC; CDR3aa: CASRPDFSSYEQYF